The sequence of this T cell receptor beta chain was determined in a study of T cells after yellow fever vaccination. Germline CDR1 and CDR2: SGHAT and FQDESV (reference sequence). The ends were cut back, 7 bases at V and 0 bases at J, with 10 bases in the middle. The CDR3 spans 14 residues. This clonotype occurred many times. TCRdb recomputed calls from the 5' RACE reads with MiXCR, one row per CDR3 protein. This table has approximately 610,000 distinct CDR3 sequences, roughly a sixth appearing once. The chain is built from TRBV11-1 and TRBJ2-1; D possibly matches TRBD1 or TRBD2 (5 bases each). This TCR was recovered from a man aged 18 to 35 who received the YFV17D yellow fever vaccine. The sequencing here drew on PBMCs, taken less than 6 days after the first yellow fever vaccination. Written as DNA, the CDR3 is TGTGCCAGCACGGCAGGGAGCTCCTACAATGAGCAGTTCTTC. Protein: CASTAGSSYNEQFF.